This record concerns one TCR beta chain sequence. These data belong to a study of cytomegalovirus exposure and HLA in healthy donors. The germline gives CDR1 SGHRS, CDR2 YFSETQ. This CDR3 spans 14 amino acids. V lost 6 bases and J lost 3; bases outside the gene matches: 8. Assay used: immunoSEQ multiplex PCR; TCRdb lists only in-frame clones, some missing. Of around 150,000 clones listed, about 96% were seen once; the top ten hold 0.89%. The sequencing sample was made of PBMCs. This sequence originates from a woman aged 18-35 years in good health and CMV-seronegative. The rearrangement links TRBV5-1 to TRBJ2-7, with 8 bases identical to TRBD1. DNA for the CDR3: TGCGCCAGCACATCTGGGGACAGGTTCTACGAGCAGTACTTC. This translates into CASTSGDRFYEQYF.